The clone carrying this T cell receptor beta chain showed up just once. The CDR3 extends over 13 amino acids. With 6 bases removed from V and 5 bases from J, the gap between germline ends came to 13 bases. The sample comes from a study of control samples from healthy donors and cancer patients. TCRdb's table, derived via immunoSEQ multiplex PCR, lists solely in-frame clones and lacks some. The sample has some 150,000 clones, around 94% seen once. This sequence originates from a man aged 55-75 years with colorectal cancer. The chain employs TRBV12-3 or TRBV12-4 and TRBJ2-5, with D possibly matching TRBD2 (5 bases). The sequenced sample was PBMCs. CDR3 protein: CASSLTRWETQYF. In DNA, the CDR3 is TGTGCCAGCAGCCTCACTAGGTGGGAGACCCAGTACTTC.